This TCR beta chain was captured in a study of cytomegalovirus exposure and HLA in healthy donors. This CDR3 contains 15 residues. The V end lost 2 bases, the J end lost 0 bases, and 9 bases lay between the germline ends. Per germline, CDR1 SGHNT and CDR2 YYREEE (reference sequence). Primers included in the PCR were 60 Vbeta and 13 Jbeta primers. Assay: immunoSEQ multiplex PCR; the TCRdb copy retains only in-frame clones and omits some. The data hold about 110,000 clones, with approximately 86% observed a single time. V usage is TRBV5-4 and J usage is TRBJ2-1, with D perhaps matching TRBD1 (5 bases). The sample comprised PBMCs. The TCR comes from a man aged 35-49 years in good health and CMV-seronegative. Here the CDR3 DNA reads TGTGCCAGCAGCTTAAGGGGATACTCCTACAATGAGCAGTTCTTC. Its protein is CASSLRGYSYNEQFF.